The source of this T cell receptor (beta chain) is a study of blood T cell repertoires in COVID-19. On the study more broadly: The United States, Italy and Spain provided the acute and convalescent COVID-19 samples. T cells, B-cell-depleted T cells, or PBMCs provided the cDNA or gDNA that served as material.

In the authors' methods: Nucleated cell number was recorded as an estimate derived from reference gene primer amplification. Sequencing was performed with immunoSEQ multiplex PCR; in TCRdb, only in-frame clones are kept and a portion is missing. V and J calls and clone size follow that table, whereas D and trimming were derived from the DNA. The sample yields 250,000 to 350,000 clones, approximately 91% seen once. The germline CDR1 and CDR2 sequences are SNHLY and FYNNEI. The V and J ends lost 0 bases and 7 bases, in that order; junction bases with no gene match: 4. This CDR3 has 15 residues. This clonotype was obtained from a woman aged 60-75 years with acute or convalescent COVID-19. Material for sequencing was peripheral blood. The genes are TRBV2 and TRBJ1-2, with 11 bases that match TRBD1. CDR3 sequence reads: CASSEAGTGGLGYTF. CDR3 sequence (DNA): TGTGCCAGCAGTGAAGCGGGGACAGGGGGTCTTGGCTACACCTTC.